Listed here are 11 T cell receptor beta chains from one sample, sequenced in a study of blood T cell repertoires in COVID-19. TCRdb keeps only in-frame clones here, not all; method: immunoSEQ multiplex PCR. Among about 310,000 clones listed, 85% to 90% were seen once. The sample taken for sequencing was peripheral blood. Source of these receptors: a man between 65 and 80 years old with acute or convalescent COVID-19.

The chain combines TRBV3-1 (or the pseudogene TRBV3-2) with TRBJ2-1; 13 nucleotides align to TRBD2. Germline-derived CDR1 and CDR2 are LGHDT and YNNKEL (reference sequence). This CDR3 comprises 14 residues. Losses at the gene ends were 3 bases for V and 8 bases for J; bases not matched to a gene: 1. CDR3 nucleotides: TGTGCCAGCAGCCAGACTAGCGGGAGGTATGAGCAGTTCTTC. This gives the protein CASSQTSGRYEQFF.

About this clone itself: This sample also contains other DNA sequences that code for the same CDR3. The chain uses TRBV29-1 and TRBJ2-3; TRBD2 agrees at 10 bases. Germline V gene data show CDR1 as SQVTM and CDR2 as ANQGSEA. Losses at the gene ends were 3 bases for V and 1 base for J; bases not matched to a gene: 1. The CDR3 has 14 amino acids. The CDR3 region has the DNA TGCAGCGTTGAGGGGACTAGCGGCACAGATACGCAGTATTTT. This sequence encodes CSVEGTSGTDTQYF.

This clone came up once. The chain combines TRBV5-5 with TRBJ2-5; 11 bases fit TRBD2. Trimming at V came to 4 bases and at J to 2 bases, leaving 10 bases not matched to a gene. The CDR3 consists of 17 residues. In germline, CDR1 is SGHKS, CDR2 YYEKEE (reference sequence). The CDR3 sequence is CASSTGTSGGQQETQYF. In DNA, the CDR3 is TGTGCCAGCAGCACGGGAACTAGCGGGGGACAACAAGAGACCCAGTACTTC.

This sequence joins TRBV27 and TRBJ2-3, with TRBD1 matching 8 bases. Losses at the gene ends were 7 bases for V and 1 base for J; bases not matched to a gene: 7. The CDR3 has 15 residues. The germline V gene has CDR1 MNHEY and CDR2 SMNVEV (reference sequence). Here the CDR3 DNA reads TGTGCCAGCAATCCAGGGGGCGTAGGCACAGATACGCAGTATTTT. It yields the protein CASNPGGVGTDTQYF.

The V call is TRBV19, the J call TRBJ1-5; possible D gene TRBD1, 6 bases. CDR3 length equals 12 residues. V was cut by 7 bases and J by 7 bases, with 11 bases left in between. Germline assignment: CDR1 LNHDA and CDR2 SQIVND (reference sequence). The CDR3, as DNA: TGTGCCAGTAATAGTCAGGGGCAGCCCCAGCATTTT. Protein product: CASNSQGQPQHF.

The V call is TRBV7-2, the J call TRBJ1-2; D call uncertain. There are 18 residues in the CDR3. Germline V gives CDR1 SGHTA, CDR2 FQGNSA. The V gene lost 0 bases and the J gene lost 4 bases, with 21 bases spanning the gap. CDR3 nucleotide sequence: TGTGCCAGCAGCTTAGCGCTGGCAGGTAGCGGCTTCGGCTATGGCTACACCTTC. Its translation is CASSLALAGSGFGYGYTF.

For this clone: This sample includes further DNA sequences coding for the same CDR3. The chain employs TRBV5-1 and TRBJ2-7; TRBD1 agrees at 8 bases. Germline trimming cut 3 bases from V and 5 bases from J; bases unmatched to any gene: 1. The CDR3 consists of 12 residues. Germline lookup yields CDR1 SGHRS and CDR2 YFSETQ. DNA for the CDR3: TGCGCCAGCAGCTCGGACAGGGACGAGCAGTACTTC. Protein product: CASSSDRDEQYF. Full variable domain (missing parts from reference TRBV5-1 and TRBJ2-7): KAGVTQTPRYLIKTRGQQVTLSCSPISGHRSVSWYQQTPGQGLQFLFEYFSETQRNKGNFPGRFSGRQFSNSRSEMNVSTLELGDSALYLCASSSDRDEQYFGPGTRLTVT.

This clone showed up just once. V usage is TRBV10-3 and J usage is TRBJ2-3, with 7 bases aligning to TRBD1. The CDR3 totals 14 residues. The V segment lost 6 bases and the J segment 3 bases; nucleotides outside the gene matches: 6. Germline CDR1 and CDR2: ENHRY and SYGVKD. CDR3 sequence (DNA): TGTGCCATCAGACCGGGACAGTTGACAGATACGCAGTATTTT. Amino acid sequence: CAIRPGQLTDTQYF.

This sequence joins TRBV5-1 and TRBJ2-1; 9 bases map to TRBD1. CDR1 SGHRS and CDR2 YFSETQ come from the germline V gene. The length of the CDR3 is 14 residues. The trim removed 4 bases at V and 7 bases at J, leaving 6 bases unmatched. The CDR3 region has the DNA TGCGCCAGCAGCCCGGGACAGGGTGGGAATGAGCAGTTCTTC. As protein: CASSPGQGGNEQFF.

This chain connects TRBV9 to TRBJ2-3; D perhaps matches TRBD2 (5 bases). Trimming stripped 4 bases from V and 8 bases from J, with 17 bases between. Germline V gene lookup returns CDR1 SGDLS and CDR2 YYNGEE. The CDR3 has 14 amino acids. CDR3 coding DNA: TGTGCCAGCAGCCCGCGGGCTGGCTTCGGTACGCAGTATTTT. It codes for CASSPRAGFGTQYF.

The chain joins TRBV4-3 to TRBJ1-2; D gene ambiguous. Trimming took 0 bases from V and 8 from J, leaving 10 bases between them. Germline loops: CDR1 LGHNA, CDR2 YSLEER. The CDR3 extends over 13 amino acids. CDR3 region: CASSQEGGLGYTF. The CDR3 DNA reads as TGCGCCAGCAGCCAAGAGGGAGGTCTAGGCTACACCTTC.